This TCR beta chain was found in a study of cytomegalovirus exposure and HLA in healthy donors. Study-wide background: Earlier results showed 90 million to 120 million unique TCR beta sequences derived from about 179 million T cells.

Both 60 Vbeta primers and 13 Jbeta primers went into the PCR. Produced via immunoSEQ multiplex PCR; TCRdb's table is partial and in-frame only. Of under 200,000 clones listed, 65% to 85% are singletons. Germline V gene lookup returns CDR1 KGHSH and CDR2 LQKENI. Trimming took off 4 bases at V and 1 base at J, with 10 bases between the two ends. The CDR3 totals 15 residues. This TCR was sampled from a woman aged 18 to 35 in good health and CMV-seronegative. The material sequenced was PBMCs. The rearrangement uses TRBV18 and TRBJ2-2; TRBD2 is a possible D gene (6 bases). The CDR3 is CASSRFGGNTGELFF. CDR3 coding DNA: TGTGCCAGCTCACGCTTCGGGGGGAACACCGGGGAGCTGTTTTTT.